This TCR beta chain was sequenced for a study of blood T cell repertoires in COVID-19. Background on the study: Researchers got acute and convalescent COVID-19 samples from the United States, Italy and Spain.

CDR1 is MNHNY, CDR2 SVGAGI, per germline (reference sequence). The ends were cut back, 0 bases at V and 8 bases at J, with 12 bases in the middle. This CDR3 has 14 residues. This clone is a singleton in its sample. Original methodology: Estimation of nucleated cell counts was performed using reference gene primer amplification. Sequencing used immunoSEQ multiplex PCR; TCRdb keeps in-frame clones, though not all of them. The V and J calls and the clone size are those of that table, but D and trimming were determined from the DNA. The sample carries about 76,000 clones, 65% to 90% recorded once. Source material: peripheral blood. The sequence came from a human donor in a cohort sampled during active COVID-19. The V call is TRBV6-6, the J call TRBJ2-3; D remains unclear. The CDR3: CASSYSSVVSTQYF. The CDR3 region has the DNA TGTGCCAGCAGTTACTCGAGCGTAGTCAGTACGCAGTATTTT.